The T cell receptor beta chain described here comes from a study of CD8+ T cells in alopecia areata (dated 2018 in TCRdb). A note on the overall study: The study used high-throughput TCRbeta sequencing to examine T cell clonal expansion in alopecia areata, in both the C3H/HeJ mouse model and human patients. immunoSEQ multiplex PCR using 35 Vbeta forward primers and 13 Jbeta reverse primers was used to amplify TCRbeta CDR3 regions. The RNA source kit depended on sample type: the PAXgene miRNA kit for fixed scalp, the miRNeasy kit for PBMCs, and the RNeasy kit for mouse skin. Clonality in the scalp was compared among normal scalp (n=4), patchy alopecia areata scalp (n=8), and alopecia totalis/universalis scalp (n=8). Scalp tissue and sorted CD4+ and CD8+ peripheral blood T cells from patchy and totalis/universalis alopecia areata patients and from healthy controls were covered by human TCRbeta sequencing. Findings and caveats that apply to the study as a whole: TCR sequences shared between patients were less clear than in mice, possibly partly because of HLA diversity in the patient population. Resident alphabeta T cells in normal human skin are also sequenced, complicating scalp TCR repertoire analysis, unlike mouse skin dominated by gammadelta T cells. Higher clonality and more expanded CD8+ clones were observed in lesional scalp than in normal scalp, particularly in alopecia totalis/universalis, a finding suggestive of antigenic drive.

From alopecia areata patients, peripheral blood was collected along with lesional scalp punch biopsies. After PBMCs were isolated by density centrifugation and stained for CD3, CD4 and CD8, a FACSAria was used to sort CD4+ and CD8+ T cells. As part of a multicenter biomarker study, untreated alopecia areata patients were recruited. In roughly 5 patients from the biomarker study, the blood CD8+ T cells went through an additional sort into NKG2D-low and NKG2D-high fractions. Libraries were made using the immunoSEQ multiplex PCR assay. RNA was extracted from all samples and reverse transcribed into cDNA, which served as template for TCR sequencing. SuperScript III was used to make first-strand cDNA, primed with a 2:1 mix of oligo-dT and random hexamers. Amplification bias was assessed with a synthetic immune receptor repertoire, and residual bias was removed computationally. From the authors' description of their analysis: Raw reads were preprocessed for error removal, and CDR3 was defined according to IMGT conventions as running from the conserved cysteine to phenylalanine. Clonality was calculated as 1 minus Shannon entropy normalized by log2 of the number of productive unique TCRs. Scalp TCRbeta sequences were cross-referenced with sorted blood CD4 and CD8 repertoires so that the CD4 or CD8 identity of scalp clones could be inferred. The clones in this table, taken by TCRdb from immuneACCESS, are in-frame only. Not every clone is retained; where verified, under half of the shortfall comes from an unresolved V gene, and the cause of the rest is unknown. V, J and clone size reflect that table, while D and trimming were determined from the DNA. The table for this sample lists 89,000 or so clones; roughly 50% of them were counted only once. The biggest ten clones account for around 6% of the sample.

CDR1 and CDR2 are read off the germline V gene (reference sequence) as SEHNR and FQNEAQ. The junction carries 6 bases between V and J, which are trimmed by 1 base and 0 bases respectively. The CDR3 numbers 14 residues from cysteine through phenylalanine. Only the CDR3 part of the read is kept: 42 bases, read in frame from the first base. Details on this clone: The antigen this receptor binds is unknown. No clone much larger than this one lies a single base away; base qualities are absent.

The material sequenced was NKG2D-high CD8+ T cells sorted from blood. According to the study, the label for this sample's cell subset or site signals: sorted CD8+ NKG2D-high blood T cells. The TCR sequence derives from a human donor with alopecia areata. The chain uses TRBV7-9 and TRBJ1-1, with an unclear D gene assignment. The nucleotide sequence reads as follows: TGTGCCAGCAGCTTAGAGCCCTTGAACACTGAAGCTTTCTTT. It translates as CASSLEPLNTEAFF.